This TCR beta chain is drawn from a study of blood T cell repertoires in COVID-19. On the study more broadly: COVID-19 samples from acute and convalescent phases originated in the United States, Italy and Spain.

Source study methods: Estimates of nucleated cell counts were drawn from the amplification of reference gene primers. Produced via immunoSEQ multiplex PCR; TCRdb's table is partial and in-frame only. V, J and clone size are those of that table, while D and trimming were read from the DNA. This table has a few hundred thousand clones, over 85% appearing once. This clone was counted once. Germline V lookup: CDR1 MNHEY, CDR2 SVGAGI. The V end was cut by 4 bases, the J end by 4 bases, with 11 bases between. The CDR3 contains 14 residues. The specimen sequenced was PBMCs or T cells enriched from blood (not recorded which). The clonotype originates from a woman aged 45 to 65 who had been exposed to COVID-19. The chain joins TRBV6-5 to TRBJ1-5; D might be TRBD1 (5 bases). The CDR3 sequence is CASSSGRRNQPQHF. CDR3 coding DNA: TGTGCCAGCAGTTCAGGGAGGAGGAATCAGCCCCAGCATTTT.